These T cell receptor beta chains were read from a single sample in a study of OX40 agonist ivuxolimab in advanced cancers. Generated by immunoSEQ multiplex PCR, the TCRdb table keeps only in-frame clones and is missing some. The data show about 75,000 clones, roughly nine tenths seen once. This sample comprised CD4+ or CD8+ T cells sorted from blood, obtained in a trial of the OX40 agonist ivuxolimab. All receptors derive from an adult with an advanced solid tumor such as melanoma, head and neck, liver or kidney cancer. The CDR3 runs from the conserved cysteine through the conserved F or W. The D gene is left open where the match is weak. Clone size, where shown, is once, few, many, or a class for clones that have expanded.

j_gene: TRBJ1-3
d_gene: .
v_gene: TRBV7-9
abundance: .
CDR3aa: CASSLVGTIYF
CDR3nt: TGTGCCAGCAGCTTAGTGGGCACCATATATTTT

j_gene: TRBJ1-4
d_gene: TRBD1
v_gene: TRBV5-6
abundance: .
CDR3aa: CASSGVTGGITASNEKLFF
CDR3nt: TGTGCCAGCAGCGGGGTAACAGGGGGCATAACGGCGTCTAATGAAAAACTGTTTTTT

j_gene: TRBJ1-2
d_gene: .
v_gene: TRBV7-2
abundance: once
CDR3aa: CASSSRGLLVGYTF
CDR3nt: TGTGCCAGCAGCTCGCGGGGGCTCTTAGTTGGCTACACCTTC

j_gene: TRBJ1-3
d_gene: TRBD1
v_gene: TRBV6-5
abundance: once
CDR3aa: CASIRRQGTGNTIYF
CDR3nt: TGTGCCAGCATAAGGCGACAGGGAACTGGAAACACCATATATTTT

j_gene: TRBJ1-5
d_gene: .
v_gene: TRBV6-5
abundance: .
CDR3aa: CASSPGRLGGQPQHF
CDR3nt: TGTGCCAGCAGCCCGGGACGCCTAGGGGGACAGCCCCAGCATTTT

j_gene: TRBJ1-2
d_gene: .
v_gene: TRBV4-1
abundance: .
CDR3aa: CASSQDRGSLYGYTF
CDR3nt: TGCGCCAGCAGCCAAGATAGGGGCAGCCTCTATGGCTACACCTTC

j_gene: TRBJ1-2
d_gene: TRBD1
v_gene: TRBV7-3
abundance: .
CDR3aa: CASNNRGDYGYTF
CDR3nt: TGTGCCAGCAACAACAGGGGGGACTATGGCTACACCTTC

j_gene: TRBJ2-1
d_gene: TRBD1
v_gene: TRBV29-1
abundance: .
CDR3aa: CSDGTGYNEQFF
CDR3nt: TGCAGCGACGGGACAGGGTACAATGAGCAGTTCTTC

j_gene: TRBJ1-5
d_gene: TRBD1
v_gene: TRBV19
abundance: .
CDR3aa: CASRRNRDRESQPQHF
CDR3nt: TGTGCCAGTAGGAGAAACCGGGACAGGGAGAGTCAGCCCCAGCATTTT

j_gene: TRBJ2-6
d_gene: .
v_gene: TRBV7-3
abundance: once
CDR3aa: CASSLLGANVLTF
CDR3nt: TGTGCCAGCAGCTTATTAGGGGCCAACGTCCTGACTTTC

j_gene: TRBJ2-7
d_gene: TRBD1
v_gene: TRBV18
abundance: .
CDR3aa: CASSPQPGAFGTGLLYEQYF
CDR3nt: TGTGCCAGCTCACCGCAACCAGGTGCCTTTGGGACAGGGCTACTATACGAGCAGTACTTC

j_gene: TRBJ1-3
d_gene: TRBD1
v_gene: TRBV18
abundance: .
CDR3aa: CASSPTGANTIYF
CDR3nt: TGTGCCAGCTCACCGACAGGGGCCAACACCATATATTTT

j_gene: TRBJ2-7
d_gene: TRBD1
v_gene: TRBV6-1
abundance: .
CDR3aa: CASTRTGGVYEQYF
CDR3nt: TGTGCCAGCACCCGGACAGGGGGGGTTTACGAGCAGTACTTC

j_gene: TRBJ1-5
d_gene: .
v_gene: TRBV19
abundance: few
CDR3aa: CASSTSKGGRGQPQHF
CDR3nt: TGTGCCAGTAGTACCTCTAAGGGGGGGAGAGGTCAGCCCCAGCATTTT

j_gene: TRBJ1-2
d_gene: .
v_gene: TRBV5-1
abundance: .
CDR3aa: CASSPPGGTYGYTF
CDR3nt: TGCGCCAGCAGCCCGCCGGGCGGGACCTATGGCTACACCTTC

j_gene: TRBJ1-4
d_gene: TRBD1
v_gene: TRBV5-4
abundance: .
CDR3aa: CASSPGQQNEKLFF
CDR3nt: TGTGCCAGCAGCCCGGGACAGCAAAATGAAAAACTGTTTTTT

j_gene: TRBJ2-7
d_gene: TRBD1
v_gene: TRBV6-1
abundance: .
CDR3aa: CASSENRGVYEQYF
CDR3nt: TGTGCCAGCAGTGAAAACAGGGGAGTGTACGAGCAGTACTTC

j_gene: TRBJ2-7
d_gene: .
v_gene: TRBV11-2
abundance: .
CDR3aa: CASSVTRQGGGEQYF
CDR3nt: TGTGCCAGCAGCGTCACCCGGCAGGGTGGTGGCGAGCAGTACTTC

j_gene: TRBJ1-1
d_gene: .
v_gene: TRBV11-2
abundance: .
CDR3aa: CASSLEETKRRNTEAFF
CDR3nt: TGTGCCAGCAGCTTAGAGGAAACAAAGAGGAGGAACACTGAAGCTTTCTTT

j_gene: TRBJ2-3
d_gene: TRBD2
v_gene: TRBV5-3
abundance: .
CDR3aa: CARSSTSGRGDTQYF
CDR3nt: TGTGCCAGAAGCTCAACTAGCGGGAGAGGAGATACGCAGTATTTT

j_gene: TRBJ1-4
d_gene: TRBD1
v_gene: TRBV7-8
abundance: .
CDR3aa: CASSLGETGNEKLFF
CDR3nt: TGTGCCAGCAGCTTGGGCGAGACAGGGAATGAAAAACTGTTTTTT

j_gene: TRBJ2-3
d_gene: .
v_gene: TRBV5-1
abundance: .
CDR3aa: CATSDSPSSTDTQYF
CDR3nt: TGCGCCACCTCGGACAGCCCATCTAGCACAGATACGCAGTATTTT

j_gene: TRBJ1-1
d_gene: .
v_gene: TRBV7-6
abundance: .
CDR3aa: CASSPPTSNTEAFF
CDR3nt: TGTGCCAGCAGCCCCCCAACTTCGAACACTGAAGCTTTCTTT

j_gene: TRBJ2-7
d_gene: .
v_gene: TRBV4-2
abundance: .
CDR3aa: CASSQASVLLVHEQYF
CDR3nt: TGTGCCAGCAGCCAGGCCTCGGTCCTCCTGGTCCACGAGCAGTACTTC

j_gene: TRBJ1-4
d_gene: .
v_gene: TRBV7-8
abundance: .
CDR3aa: CASTLGWADNEKLFF
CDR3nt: TGTGCCAGCACATTGGGTTGGGCAGATAATGAAAAACTGTTTTTT

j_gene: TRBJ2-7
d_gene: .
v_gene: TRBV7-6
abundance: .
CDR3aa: CASSLGVLGYEQYF
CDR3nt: TGTGCCAGCAGCTTGGGAGTACTGGGCTACGAGCAGTACTTC

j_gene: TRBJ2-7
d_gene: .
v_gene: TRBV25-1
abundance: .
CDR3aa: CASSLGTYEQYF
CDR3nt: TGTGCCAGCAGCCTCGGGACCTACGAGCAGTACTTC

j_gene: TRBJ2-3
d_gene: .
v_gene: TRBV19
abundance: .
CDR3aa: CASSDRFSTDTQYF
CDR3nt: TGTGCCAGTAGCGACAGGTTTTCCACAGATACGCAGTATTTT

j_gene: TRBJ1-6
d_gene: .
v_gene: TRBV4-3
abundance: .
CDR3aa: CASSQRTANNSPLHF
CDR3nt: TGCGCCAGCAGCCAGAGGACAGCAAATAATTCACCCCTCCACTTT

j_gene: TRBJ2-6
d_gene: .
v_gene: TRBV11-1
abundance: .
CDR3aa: CASSLGGQGYTGANVLTF
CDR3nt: TGTGCCAGCAGCTTAGGAGGTCAGGGTTACACTGGGGCCAACGTCCTGACTTTC

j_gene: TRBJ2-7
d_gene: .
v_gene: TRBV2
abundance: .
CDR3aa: CASSALGGAYEQYF
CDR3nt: TGTGCCAGCAGCGCCCTGGGCGGGGCCTACGAGCAGTACTTC

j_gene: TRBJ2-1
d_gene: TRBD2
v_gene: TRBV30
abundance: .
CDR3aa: CAWSGGTSGRTDNEQFF
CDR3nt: TGTGCCTGGAGTGGTGGGACTAGCGGGAGAACGGACAATGAGCAGTTCTTC

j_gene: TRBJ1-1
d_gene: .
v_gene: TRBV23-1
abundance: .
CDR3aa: CASTGGRVWSEAFF
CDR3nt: TGCGCCAGTACCGGGGGGAGGGTATGGTCTGAAGCTTTCTTT

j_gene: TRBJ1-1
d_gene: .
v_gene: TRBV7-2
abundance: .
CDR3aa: CASSWGTTSEAFF
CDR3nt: TGTGCCAGCAGCTGGGGGACCACCTCTGAAGCTTTCTTT

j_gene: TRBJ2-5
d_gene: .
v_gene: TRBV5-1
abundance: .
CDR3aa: CASSLGKETQYF
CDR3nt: TGCGCCAGCAGCTTAGGTAAAGAGACCCAGTACTTC

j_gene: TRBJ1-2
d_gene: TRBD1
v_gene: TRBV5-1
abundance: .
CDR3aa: CASSLAAGGRDYGYTF
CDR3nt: TGCGCCAGCAGCTTGGCCGCAGGGGGTAGAGACTATGGCTACACCTTC

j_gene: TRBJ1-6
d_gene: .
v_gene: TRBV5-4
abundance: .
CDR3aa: CASSLVSGGRSPLHF
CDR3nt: TGTGCCAGCAGCTTGGTATCGGGGGGCCGATCACCCCTCCACTTT

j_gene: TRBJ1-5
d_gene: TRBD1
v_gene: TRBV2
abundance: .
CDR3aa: CASSPTGGTSNQPQHF
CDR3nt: TGTGCCAGCAGTCCCACAGGGGGCACCAGCAATCAGCCCCAGCATTTT

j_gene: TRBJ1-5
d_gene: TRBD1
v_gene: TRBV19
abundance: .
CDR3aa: CASSTRDRGHGNQPQHF
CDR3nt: TGTGCCAGTAGTACTCGGGACAGGGGGCATGGCAATCAGCCCCAGCATTTT

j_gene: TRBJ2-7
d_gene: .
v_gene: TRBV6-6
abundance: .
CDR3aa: CASSSGQKGYEQYF
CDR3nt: TGTGCCAGCAGTTCAGGACAGAAAGGGTACGAGCAGTACTTC

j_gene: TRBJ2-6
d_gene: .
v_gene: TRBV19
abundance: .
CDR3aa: CASTVTGPGANVLTF
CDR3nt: TGTGCCAGTACCGTGACGGGGCCTGGGGCCAACGTCCTGACTTTC

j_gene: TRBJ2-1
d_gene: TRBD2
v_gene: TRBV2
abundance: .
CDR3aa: CASSDRSGRPYNEQFF
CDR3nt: TGTGCCAGCAGTGATCGAAGCGGGAGGCCCTACAATGAGCAGTTCTTC

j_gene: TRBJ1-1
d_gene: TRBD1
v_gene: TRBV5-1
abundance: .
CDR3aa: CASSADTGAAKVAFF
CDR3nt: TGTGCCAGCAGCGCAGATACAGGGGCCGCGAAAGTAGCTTTCTTT

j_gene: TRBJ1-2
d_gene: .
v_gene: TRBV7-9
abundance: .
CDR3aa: CASSLAGGDYGYTF
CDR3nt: TGTGCCAGCAGCTTAGCGGGAGGAGACTATGGCTACACCTTC

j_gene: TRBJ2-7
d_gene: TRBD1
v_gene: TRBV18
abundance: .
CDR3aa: CASSPSLTGFDEQYF
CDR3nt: TGTGCCAGCTCACCTTCATTGACAGGGTTCGACGAGCAGTACTTC

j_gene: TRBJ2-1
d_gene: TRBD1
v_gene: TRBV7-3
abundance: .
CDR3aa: CASSWTGFSDNEQFF
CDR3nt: TGTGCCAGCAGCTGGACAGGGTTTAGCGACAATGAGCAGTTCTTC

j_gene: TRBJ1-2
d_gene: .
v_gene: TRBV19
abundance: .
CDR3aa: CASTFTSRRNYGYTF
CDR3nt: TGTGCCAGTACCTTCACAAGTCGCCGAAACTATGGCTACACCTTC

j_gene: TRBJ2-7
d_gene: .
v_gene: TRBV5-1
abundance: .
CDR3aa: CASSPAQTYEQYF
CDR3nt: TGCGCCAGCAGCCCAGCCCAGACCTACGAGCAGTACTTC

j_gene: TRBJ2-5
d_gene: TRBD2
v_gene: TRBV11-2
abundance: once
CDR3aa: CASSRPGLAGETQYF
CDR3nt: TGTGCCAGCAGCCGCCCGGGACTAGCGGGAGAGACCCAGTACTTC

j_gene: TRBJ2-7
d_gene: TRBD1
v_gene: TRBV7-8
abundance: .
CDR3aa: CASSNYPGTGDEQYF
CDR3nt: TGTGCCAGCAGCAACTACCCCGGGACAGGGGACGAGCAGTACTTC

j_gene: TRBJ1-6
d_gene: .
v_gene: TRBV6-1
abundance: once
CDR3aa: CASQEQGSLSPLHF
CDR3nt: TGTGCCAGCCAGGAACAGGGATCTCTTTCACCCCTCCACTTT

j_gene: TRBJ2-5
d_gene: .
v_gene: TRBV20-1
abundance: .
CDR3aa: CSAPGRETQYF
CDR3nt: TGCAGTGCCCCAGGGCGGGAGACCCAGTACTTC

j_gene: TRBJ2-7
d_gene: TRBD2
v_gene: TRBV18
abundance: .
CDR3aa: CASSPRTSGEYEQYF
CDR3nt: TGTGCCAGCTCACCTCGGACTAGCGGAGAGTACGAGCAGTACTTC

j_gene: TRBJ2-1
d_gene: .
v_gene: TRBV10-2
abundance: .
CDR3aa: CASSDRVGRRARKVLEQFF
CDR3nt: TGCGCCAGCAGTGATAGGGTTGGACGGAGGGCCCGAAAGGTCCTTGAGCAGTTCTTC

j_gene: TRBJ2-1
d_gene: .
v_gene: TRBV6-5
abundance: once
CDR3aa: CASGLGSYNEQFF
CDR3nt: TGTGCCAGCGGACTGGGATCCTACAATGAGCAGTTCTTC

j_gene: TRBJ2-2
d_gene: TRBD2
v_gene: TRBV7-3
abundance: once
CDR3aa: CASSPIARGTRELFF
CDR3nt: TGTGCCAGCAGCCCTATCGCGCGGGGGACCCGGGAGCTGTTTTTT

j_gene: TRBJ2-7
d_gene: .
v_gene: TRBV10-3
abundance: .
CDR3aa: CATLDPGGRSSYEQYF
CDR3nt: TGTGCCACCCTCGACCCCGGGGGGCGTTCGAGCTACGAGCAGTACTTC

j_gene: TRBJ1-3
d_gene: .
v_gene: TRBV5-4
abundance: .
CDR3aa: CASSLGVSGNTIYF
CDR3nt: TGTGCCAGCAGCTTGGGCGTCTCTGGAAACACCATATATTTT

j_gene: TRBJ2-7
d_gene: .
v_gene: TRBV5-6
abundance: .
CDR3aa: CASSFSYQGSYEQYF
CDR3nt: TGTGCCAGCAGCTTCTCCTATCAGGGTTCTTACGAGCAGTACTTC

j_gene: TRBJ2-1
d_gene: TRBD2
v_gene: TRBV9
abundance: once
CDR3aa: CASSPSGGASNEQFF
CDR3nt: TGTGCCAGCAGCCCAAGCGGGGGGGCATCGAATGAGCAGTTCTTC